This record concerns one T cell receptor (beta chain) sequence. This sample is drawn from a study of T cell responses to AZD1222 COVID-19 vaccine. Data came from immunoSEQ multiplex PCR; TCRdb stores just in-frame clones and leaves some out. There are roughly 160,000 clones in the sample; approximately 90% occur only once, and approximately 0.97% lies in the top ten. The input for sequencing was peripheral blood, taken 28 days after the second AZD1222 dose. This receptor was obtained from an adult who received the AZD1222 COVID-19 vaccine.

The CDR3 DNA reads as TGTGCCAGCAGTCGGGGCGGACTTAGGGGTGAGCAGTTCTTC. Translating it yields CASSRGGLRGEQFF. The chain employs TRBV27 and TRBJ2-1; the D call may be TRBD1 or TRBD2 (5 bases each). This CDR3 spans 14 amino acids. Per the germline V gene, CDR1 is MNHEY and CDR2 is SMNVEV (reference sequence). Between the trimmed V and J ends, which lost 5 bases and 9 bases, there was a span of 17 bases.